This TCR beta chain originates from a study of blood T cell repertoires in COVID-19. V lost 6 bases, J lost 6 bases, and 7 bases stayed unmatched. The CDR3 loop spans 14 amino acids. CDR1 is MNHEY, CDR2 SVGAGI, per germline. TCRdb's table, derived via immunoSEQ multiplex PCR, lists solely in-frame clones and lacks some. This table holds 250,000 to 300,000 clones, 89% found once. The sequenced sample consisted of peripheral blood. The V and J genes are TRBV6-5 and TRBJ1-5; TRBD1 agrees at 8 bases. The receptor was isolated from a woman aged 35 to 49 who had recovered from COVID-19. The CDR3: CASRSGGAGQPQHF. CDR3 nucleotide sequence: TGTGCCAGCAGGTCAGGGGGCGCGGGTCAGCCCCAGCATTTT.